This note documents a single T cell receptor (beta chain) sequence. As handled by the study authors: By means of reference gene primer amplification, nucleated cell counts were estimated. Method: immunoSEQ multiplex PCR; TCRdb's copy keeps in-frame clones and lacks some. From that table come the V and J calls and clone size; the DNA was used to work out D and trimming. The data contain approximately 150,000 clones, 80% to 90% of them seen just once; the ten biggest clones take up 3.5% to 4%. V was cut by 3 bases and J by 4 bases, with 13 bases left in between. Germline V lookup: CDR1 SGDLS, CDR2 YYNGEE. The CDR3 has 15 amino acids. The data are from a study of blood T cell repertoires in COVID-19.

Sequenced material: peripheral blood. The chain has TRBV9 and TRBJ2-2, with D possibly matching TRBD1 (6 bases). The receptor was isolated from a woman aged 70-85 years with acute or convalescent COVID-19. The CDR3 protein is CASSAQQGITGELFF. The DNA of the CDR3 is TGTGCCAGCAGCGCCCAACAGGGAATCACCGGGGAGCTGTTTTTT.